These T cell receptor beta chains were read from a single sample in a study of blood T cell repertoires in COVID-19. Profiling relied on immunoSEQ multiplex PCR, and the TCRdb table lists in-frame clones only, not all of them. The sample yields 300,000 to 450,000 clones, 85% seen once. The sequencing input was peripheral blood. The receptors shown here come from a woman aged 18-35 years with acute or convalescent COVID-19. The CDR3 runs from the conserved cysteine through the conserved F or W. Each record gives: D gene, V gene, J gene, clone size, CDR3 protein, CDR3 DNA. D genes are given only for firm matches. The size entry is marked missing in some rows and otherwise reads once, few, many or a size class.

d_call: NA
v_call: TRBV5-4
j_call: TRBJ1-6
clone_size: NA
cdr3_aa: CASSPGAGTLHF
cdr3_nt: TGTGCCAGCAGCCCTGGGGCGGGGACCCTCCACTTT

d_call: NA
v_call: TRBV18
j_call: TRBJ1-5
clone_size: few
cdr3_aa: CASSVGGANQPQHF
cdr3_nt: TGTGCCAGCTCCGTGGGGGGGGCCAATCAGCCCCAGCATTTT

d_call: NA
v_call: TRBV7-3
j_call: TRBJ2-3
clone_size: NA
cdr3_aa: CASSLELVSTQYF
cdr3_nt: TGTGCCAGCAGCTTAGAACTAGTTAGTACGCAGTATTTT

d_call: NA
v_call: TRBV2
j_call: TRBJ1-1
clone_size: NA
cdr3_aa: CASVVLPGAGTEAFF
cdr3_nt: TGTGCCAGCGTAGTGTTGCCAGGGGCCGGCACTGAAGCTTTCTTT

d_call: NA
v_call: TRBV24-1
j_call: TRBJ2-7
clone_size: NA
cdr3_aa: CATSDLLGQRDEQYF
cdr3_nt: TGTGCCACCAGTGATTTACTAGGACAGCGCGACGAGCAGTACTTC

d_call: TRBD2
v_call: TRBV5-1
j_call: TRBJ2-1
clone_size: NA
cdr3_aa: CASSPGLAGEGEQFF
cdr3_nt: TGCGCCAGCAGCCCTGGACTAGCGGGAGAGGGAGAGCAGTTCTTC

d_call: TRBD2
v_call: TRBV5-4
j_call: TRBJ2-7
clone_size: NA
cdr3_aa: CASSSRTSGSYEQYF
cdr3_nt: TGTGCCAGCAGCTCTCGGACTAGCGGGAGCTACGAGCAGTACTTC

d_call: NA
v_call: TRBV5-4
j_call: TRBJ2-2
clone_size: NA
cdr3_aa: CASSPQNTGELFF
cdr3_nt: TGTGCCAGCAGCCCACAGAACACCGGGGAGCTGTTTTTT

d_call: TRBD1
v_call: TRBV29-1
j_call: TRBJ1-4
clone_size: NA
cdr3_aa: CSVSGTGGREKLFF
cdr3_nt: TGCAGCGTTAGCGGAACAGGGGGTCGGGAAAAACTGTTTTTT

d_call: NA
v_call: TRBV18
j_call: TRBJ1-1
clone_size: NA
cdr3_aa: CASSPPARAEAFF
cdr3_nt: TGTGCCAGCTCACCACCGGCCAGGGCTGAAGCTTTCTTT

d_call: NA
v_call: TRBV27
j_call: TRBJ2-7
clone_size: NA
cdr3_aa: CASSRRDNYYEQYF
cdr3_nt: TGTGCCAGCAGTCGCCGGGACAATTACTACGAGCAGTACTTC

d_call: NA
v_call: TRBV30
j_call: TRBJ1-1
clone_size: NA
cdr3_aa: CAWSRGKNTEAFF
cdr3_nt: TGTGCCTGGAGTCGGGGGAAGAACACTGAAGCTTTCTTT

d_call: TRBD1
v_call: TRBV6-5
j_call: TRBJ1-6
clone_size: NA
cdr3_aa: CASTRTGGNNSPLHF
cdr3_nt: TGTGCCAGCACCCGGACAGGGGGAAATAATTCACCCCTCCACTTT

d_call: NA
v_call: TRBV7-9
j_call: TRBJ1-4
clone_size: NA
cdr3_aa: CASSFPRLRGATNEKLFF
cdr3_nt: TGTGCCAGCAGCTTTCCTCGGCTACGCGGTGCCACTAATGAAAAACTGTTTTTT

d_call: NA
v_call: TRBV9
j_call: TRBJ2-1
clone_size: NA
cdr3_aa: CASSVEAGLSYNEQFF
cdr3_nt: TGTGCCAGCAGCGTAGAAGCGGGTTTATCCTACAATGAGCAGTTCTTC

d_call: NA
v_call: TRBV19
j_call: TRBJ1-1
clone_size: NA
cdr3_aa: CASSVSPGDTEAFF
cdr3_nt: TGTGCCAGTAGTGTATCCCCAGGGGACACTGAAGCTTTCTTT

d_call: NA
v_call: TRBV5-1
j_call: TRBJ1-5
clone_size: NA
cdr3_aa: CASSSSGIQSQPQHF
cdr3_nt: NA

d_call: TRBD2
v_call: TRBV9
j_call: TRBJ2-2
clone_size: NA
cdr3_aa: CASGLANTGELFF
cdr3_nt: TGTGCCAGCGGACTAGCCAACACCGGGGAGCTGTTTTTT

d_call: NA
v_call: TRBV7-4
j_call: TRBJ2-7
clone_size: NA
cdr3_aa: CASSRQGLGTIYEQYF
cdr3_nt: TGTGCCAGCAGCCGACAGGGACTTGGAACCATCTACGAGCAGTACTTC

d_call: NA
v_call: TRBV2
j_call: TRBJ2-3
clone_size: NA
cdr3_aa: CASRTPGPDTQYF
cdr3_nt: TGTGCCAGCAGAACCCCAGGGCCAGATACGCAGTATTTT

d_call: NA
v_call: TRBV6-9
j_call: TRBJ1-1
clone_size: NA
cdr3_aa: CASSFHRTAEAFF
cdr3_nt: TGTGCCAGCAGTTTTCATCGGACAGCAGAAGCTTTCTTT

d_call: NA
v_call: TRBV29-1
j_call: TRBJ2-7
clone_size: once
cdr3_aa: CSASQRLDYEQYF
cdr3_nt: TGCAGCGCCAGTCAGCGGTTAGATTACGAGCAGTACTTC

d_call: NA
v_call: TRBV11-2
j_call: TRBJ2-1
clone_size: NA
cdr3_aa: CASSLVAPNNEQFF
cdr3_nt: TGTGCCAGCAGCTTAGTAGCGCCAAACAATGAGCAGTTCTTC

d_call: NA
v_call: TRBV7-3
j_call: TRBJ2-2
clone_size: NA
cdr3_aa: CASSERANTGELFF
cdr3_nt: TGTGCCAGCAGCGAGAGAGCGAACACCGGGGAGCTGTTTTTT

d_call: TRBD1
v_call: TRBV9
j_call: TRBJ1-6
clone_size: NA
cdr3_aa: CASSEDRANSPLHF
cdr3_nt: TGTGCCAGCAGTGAAGACAGGGCTAATTCACCCCTCCACTTT

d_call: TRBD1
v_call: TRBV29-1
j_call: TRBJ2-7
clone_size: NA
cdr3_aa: CSVATGVDEQYF
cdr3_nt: TGCAGCGTTGCGACAGGGGTAGACGAGCAGTACTTC

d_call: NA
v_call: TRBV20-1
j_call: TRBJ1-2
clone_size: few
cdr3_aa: CSADSSYGYTF
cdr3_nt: TGCAGTGCTGACAGCTCCTATGGCTACACCTTC

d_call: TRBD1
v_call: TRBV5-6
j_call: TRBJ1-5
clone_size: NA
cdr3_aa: CASSSSPGGGQPQHF
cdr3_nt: TGTGCCAGCAGCTCGTCCCCAGGGGGCGGTCAGCCCCAGCATTTT

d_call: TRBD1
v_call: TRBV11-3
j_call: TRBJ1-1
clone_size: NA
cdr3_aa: CASVGGRTEAFF
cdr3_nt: TGTGCCAGTGTAGGGGGCCGGACTGAAGCTTTCTTT

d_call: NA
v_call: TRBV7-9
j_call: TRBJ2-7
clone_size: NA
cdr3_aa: CASSLAGANYEQYF
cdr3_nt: TGTGCCAGCAGCTTAGCAGGGGCCAACTACGAGCAGTACTTC

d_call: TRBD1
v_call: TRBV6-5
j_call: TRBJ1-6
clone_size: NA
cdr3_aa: CATAQDRVGSPLHF
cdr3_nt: TGTGCCACCGCACAGGACAGGGTCGGTTCACCCCTCCACTTT

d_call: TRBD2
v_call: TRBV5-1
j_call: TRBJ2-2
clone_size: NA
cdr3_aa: CASSLASSGISGELFF
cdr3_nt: TGCGCCAGCAGCTTGGCCTCTAGCGGGATTAGCGGGGAGCTGTTTTTT

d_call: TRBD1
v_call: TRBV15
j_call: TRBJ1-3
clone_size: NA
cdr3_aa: CATSRDVEGASGNTIYF
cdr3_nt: TGTGCCACCAGCAGAGATGTAGAGGGGGCCTCGGGAAACACCATATATTTT

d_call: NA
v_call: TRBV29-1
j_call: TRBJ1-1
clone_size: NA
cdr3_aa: CSADKGVAYTEAFF
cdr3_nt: TGCAGCGCGGACAAGGGAGTGGCCTACACTGAAGCTTTCTTT

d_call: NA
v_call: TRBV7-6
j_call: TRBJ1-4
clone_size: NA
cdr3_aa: CASSLSPGSNEKLFF
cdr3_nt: TGTGCCAGCAGCTTAAGCCCCGGGAGTAATGAAAAACTGTTTTTT

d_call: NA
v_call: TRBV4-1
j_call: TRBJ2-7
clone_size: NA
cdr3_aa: CASSQLQGYLFNEQYF
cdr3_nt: TGCGCCAGCAGCCAGCTTCAGGGATACCTATTCAACGAGCAGTACTTC

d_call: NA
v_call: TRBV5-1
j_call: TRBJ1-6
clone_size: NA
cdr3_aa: CASGQGPNSPLHF
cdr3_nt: TGCGCCAGCGGGCAGGGTCCGAATTCACCCCTCCACTTT

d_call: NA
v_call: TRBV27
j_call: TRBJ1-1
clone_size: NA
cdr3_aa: CASSLSGDTEAFF
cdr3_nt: TGTGCCAGCAGTTTATCAGGGGACACTGAAGCTTTCTTT

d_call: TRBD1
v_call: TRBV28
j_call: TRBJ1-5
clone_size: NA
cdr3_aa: CASSSDRGQPQHF
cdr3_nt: TGTGCCAGCAGTTCAGACAGGGGACAGCCCCAGCATTTT

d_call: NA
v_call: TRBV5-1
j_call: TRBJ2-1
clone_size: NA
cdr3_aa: CASSSDPRDEQFF
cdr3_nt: TGCGCCAGCAGCTCAGACCCCAGGGATGAGCAGTTCTTC

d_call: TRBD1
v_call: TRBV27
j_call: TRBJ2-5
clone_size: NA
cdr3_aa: CASKRTGSKETQYF
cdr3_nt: TGTGCCAGCAAACGGACAGGGAGTAAAGAGACCCAGTACTTC

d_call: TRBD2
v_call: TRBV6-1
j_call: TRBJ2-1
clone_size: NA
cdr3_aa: CASSERRGADPHEQFF
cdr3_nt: TGTGCCAGCAGTGAACGGCGGGGGGCCGACCCCCATGAGCAGTTCTTC

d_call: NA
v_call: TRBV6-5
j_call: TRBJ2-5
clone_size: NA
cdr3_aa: CASSSSALQETQYF
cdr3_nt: TGTGCCAGCAGCTCCTCCGCCCTACAGGAGACCCAGTACTTC

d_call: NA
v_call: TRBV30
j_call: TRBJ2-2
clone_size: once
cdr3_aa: CAWSPGTNTGELFF
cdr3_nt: TGTGCCTGGAGCCCCGGGACAAACACCGGGGAGCTGTTTTTT